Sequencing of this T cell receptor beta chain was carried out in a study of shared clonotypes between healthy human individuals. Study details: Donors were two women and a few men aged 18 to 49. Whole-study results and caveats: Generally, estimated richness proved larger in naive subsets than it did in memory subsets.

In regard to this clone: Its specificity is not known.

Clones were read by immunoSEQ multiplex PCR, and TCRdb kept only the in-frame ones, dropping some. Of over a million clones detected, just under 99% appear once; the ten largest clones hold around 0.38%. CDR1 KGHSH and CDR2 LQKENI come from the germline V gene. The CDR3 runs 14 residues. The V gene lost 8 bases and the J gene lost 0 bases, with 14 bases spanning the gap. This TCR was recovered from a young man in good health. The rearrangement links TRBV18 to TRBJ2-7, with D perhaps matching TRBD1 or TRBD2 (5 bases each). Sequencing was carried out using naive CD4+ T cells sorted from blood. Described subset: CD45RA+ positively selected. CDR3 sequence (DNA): TGTGCCAGCCTACGGGACCCTAGCTCCTACGAGCAGTACTTC. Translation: CASLRDPSSYEQYF.